The present T cell receptor (beta chain) was sequenced within a study of blood T cell repertoires in COVID-19. Background on the study: Acute and convalescent COVID-19 samples came from the United States, Italy and Spain.

Original processing notes: For nucleated cells, counts were estimated from reference gene primer amplification. TCRdb's table, derived via immunoSEQ multiplex PCR, lists solely in-frame clones and lacks some. V, J and clone size were drawn from that table, and D and trimming were deduced from the DNA. The sample lists about 100,000 clones, 60% to 85% seen once, with about 8.4% in the top ten. Germline V gives CDR1 SGHNT, CDR2 YYREEE (reference sequence). CDR3 size: 15 residues. Deletions cut 4 bases from V and 6 bases from J, with 16 bases between. This chain uses TRBV5-4 with TRBJ1-4, with D possibly matching TRBD1 (6 bases). The TCR comes from a middle-aged man who had recovered from COVID-19. The specimen was peripheral blood. The DNA for the CDR3 is TGTGCCAGCAGCGTTGGTAGGGGGGGGGATGAAAAACTGTTTTTT. Its protein is CASSVGRGGDEKLFF.